The text below deals with one TCR beta chain. The data belong to a study of blood T cell repertoires in COVID-19. Trimming removed 4 bases from V and 0 bases from J; junction bases left unmatched: 0. This CDR3 has 16 residues. The germline CDR1 and CDR2 sequences are MRHNA and SNTAGT. Profiled with immunoSEQ multiplex PCR; TCRdb holds only in-frame clones, not every one. The data show 20,000 or so clones, 82% seen once. This receptor was taken from a human donor in a cohort sampled during active COVID-19. The sample consisted of peripheral blood. The rearrangement joins TRBV6-4 to TRBJ2-6, with 10 bases fitting TRBD2. The CDR3 loop is CASSGTSGSGANVLTF. The DNA for the CDR3 is TGTGCCAGCAGTGGGACTAGCGGCTCTGGGGCCAACGTCCTGACTTTC.